The 2 T cell receptor beta chains given below trace back to one sample, sequenced in a study of shared T cell receptors in the human thymus. Data came from immunoSEQ multiplex PCR; TCRdb stores just in-frame clones and leaves some out. This sample carries about 660,000 clones, over 75% of them seen once, and the ten largest clones take about 0.01%. This sample also appeared in a second study, on human thymus T cells.

The sample consisted of thymocytes. The receptors come from a boy less than two years old with a congenital heart defect.

The genes are TRBV18 and TRBJ2-3, with TRBD1 identical over 10 bases. This CDR3 region has 17 residues. Trimming at V came to 0 bases and at J to 6 bases, leaving 9 bases not matched to a gene. CDR1 and CDR2 from the germline V gene are KGHSH and LQKENI. CDR3 sequence: CASSPPRDRGIGDTQYF. CDR3 DNA: TGTGCCAGCTCACCACCGAGGGACAGGGGAATTGGCGATACGCAGTATTTT.

The genes are TRBV12-5 and TRBJ2-3; D possibly corresponds to TRBD1 (5 bases). Germline CDR1 and CDR2: LGHNT and FRNRAP. V gave up 7 bases and J gave up 10 bases, with 15 bases separating them. The CDR3 is 12 residues long. The CDR3 DNA reads TGTGCTAGTGACCTTACGACAGTGCCGCAGTATTTT. Its protein product is CASDLTTVPQYF.